The T cell receptor (beta chain) under discussion was sequenced for a study of blood T cell repertoires in COVID-19 (dated by TCRdb to the early 2020s). Looking at the study overall: Samples from collaborators originated in the United States, Italy and Spain and spanned both the acute and convalescent phases of COVID-19. The prospective study material was composed of cDNA or gDNA derived from T cells, B-cell-depleted T cells, or PBMCs. Subjects who had been exposed to COVID-19, were actively infected with it, or had recovered from it provided the deeply sampled blood TCRbeta repertoires that made up the dataset. The repertoires were released in a freely available public database meant as a resource for research on the immune response to SARS-CoV-2. The samples were drawn from two sources: the first 160 participants of the ongoing ImmuneRACE study, and 1,000 to 1,500 subjects contributed by 6 global collaborators. The sample metadata nearly always contained a de-identified subject ID, COVID-19 status, age in years and sex. HLA class I and class II types, where available, came from metadata supplied by the sample provider rather than from assay-based typing.

Overall study results and their limits: How much clinical and demographic metadata was included differed by source and by participant, and the metadata was provided uncurated.

TCRbeta CDR3 regions were amplified from genomic DNA by means of the immunoSEQ Assay, a bias-controlled multiplex PCR. Under the source paper's analysis protocol: Within the assay, amplification of reference gene primers was used to estimate how many nucleated cells each sample contained. To quantify the absolute abundance of each unique TCRbeta CDR3 rearrangement, sequence reads were collapsed and filtered. For each sample, productive Simpson clonality was calculated as the square root of Simpson's diversity index over productive rearrangements. TCRdb re-hosts the immuneACCESS table, in-frame sequences only. Its copies lack some clones; in the studies checked, an unresolved V gene accounts for under half of them, and the cause for the rest is not known. The DNA gave D and trimming, while V, J and clone size come from that table. The sample table holds around 250,000 clones, of which just over 85% were seen once. The ten biggest clones cover about 3% of the sample.

This clone was found once. It has no known antigen specificity. No much larger clonotype is one base removed from it; base qualities were not supplied. Whole blood was collected in K2EDTA tubes by collaborating institutions according to the institutions' own protocols. For TCRbeta analysis, collaborators shipped samples in one of three forms: frozen whole blood, isolated PBMCs, or DNA extracted from either of those sample types. CDR1 and CDR2 are drawn from the germline V gene: SGHRS, YFSETQ. Trimming costs V 0 bases and J 4 bases, and their ends lie 7 bases apart. Counted from cysteine to phenylalanine, this CDR3 has 13 amino acids. Of all the DNA, just the CDR3 is kept, 39 bases in frame from base 1.

The V and J genes are TRBV5-1 and TRBJ1-1, and perhaps TRBD1 as D gene, on 5 matching bases. Sequenced sample: peripheral blood. The receptor's source is a woman in her twenties or thirties with active or convalescent COVID-19. The DNA reads TGCGCCAGCAGCTTGGTGGACACCACTGAAGCTTTCTTT. Its protein is CASSLVDTTEAFF.